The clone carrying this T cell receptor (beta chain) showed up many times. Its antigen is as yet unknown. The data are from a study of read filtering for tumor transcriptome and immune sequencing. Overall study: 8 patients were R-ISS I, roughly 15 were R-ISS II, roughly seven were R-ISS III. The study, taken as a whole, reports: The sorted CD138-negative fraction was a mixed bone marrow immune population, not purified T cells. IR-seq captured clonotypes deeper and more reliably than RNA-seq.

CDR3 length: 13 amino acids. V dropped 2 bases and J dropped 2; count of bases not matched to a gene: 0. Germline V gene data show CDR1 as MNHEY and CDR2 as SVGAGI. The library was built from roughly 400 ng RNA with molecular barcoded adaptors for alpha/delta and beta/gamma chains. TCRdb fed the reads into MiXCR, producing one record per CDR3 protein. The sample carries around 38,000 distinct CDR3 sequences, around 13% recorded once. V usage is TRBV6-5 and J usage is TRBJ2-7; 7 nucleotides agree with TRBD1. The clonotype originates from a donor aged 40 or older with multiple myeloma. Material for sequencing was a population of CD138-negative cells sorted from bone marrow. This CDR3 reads CASSYTGAYEQYF. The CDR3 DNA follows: TGTGCCAGCAGTTACACAGGGGCCTACGAGCAGTACTTC.